This TCR beta chain was captured by sequencing in a study of memory CD4+ T cells and cytomegalovirus serostatus. The V end lost 3 bases, the J end lost 7 bases, and 12 bases lay between the germline ends. The V gene's germline CDR1 is LNHDA and CDR2 SQIVND (reference sequence). This CDR3 is 13 amino acids long. The sort gate was single viable CD3+CD4+CD8-CD45RO+ cells for memory CD4+ T cells. Regarding this clone: What it recognizes is unknown.

In the source study's methods: Out-of-frame sequences were removed, leaving 2,204,828 distinct TCRbeta sequences. Profiling relied on immunoSEQ multiplex PCR, and the TCRdb table lists in-frame clones only, not all of them. V, J and clone size derive from that table, while D and trimming were established from the DNA sequence. This table holds about 67,000 clones, roughly three quarters found once. Overall study results and limits: Each of approximately 63 CMV-associated TCRbeta sequences occurred in one to five individuals. Suggested: most of the CMV-linked TCR signature lies in CD4+ memory cells.

The sequence came from an adult in good health and CMV-seropositive. Sequenced material: memory CD4+ T cells from blood. The chain uses TRBV19 and TRBJ1-1; weak D call: TRBD1 (5 bases). The CDR3: CASSIQGRSEAFF. The CDR3 nucleotides are TGTGCCAGTAGTATCCAGGGAAGAAGTGAAGCTTTCTTT.